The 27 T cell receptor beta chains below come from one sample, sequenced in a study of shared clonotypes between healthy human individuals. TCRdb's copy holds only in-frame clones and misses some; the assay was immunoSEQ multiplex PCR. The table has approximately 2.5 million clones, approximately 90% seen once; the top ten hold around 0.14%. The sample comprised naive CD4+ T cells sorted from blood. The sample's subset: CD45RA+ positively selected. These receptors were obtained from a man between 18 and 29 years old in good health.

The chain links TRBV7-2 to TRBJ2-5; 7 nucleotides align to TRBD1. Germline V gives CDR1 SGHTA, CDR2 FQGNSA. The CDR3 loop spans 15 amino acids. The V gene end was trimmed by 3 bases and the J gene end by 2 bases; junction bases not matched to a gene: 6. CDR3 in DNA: TGTGCCAGCAGCTTCAGGGGGACAAAGCAAGAGACCCAGTACTTC. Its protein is CASSFRGTKQETQYF.

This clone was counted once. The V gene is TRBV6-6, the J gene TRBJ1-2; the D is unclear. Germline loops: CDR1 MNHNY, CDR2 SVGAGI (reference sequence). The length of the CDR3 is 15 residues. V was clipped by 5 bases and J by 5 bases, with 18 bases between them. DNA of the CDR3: TGTGCCAGCAGTACACACAAGGGATACACTTATGGCTACACCTTC. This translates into CASSTHKGYTYGYTF.

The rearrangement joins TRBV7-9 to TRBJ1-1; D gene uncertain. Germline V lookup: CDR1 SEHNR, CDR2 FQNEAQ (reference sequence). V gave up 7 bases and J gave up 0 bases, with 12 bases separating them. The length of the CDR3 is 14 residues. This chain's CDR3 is CASTGWVMNTEAFF. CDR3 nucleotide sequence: TGTGCCAGCACTGGCTGGGTAATGAACACTGAAGCTTTCTTT.

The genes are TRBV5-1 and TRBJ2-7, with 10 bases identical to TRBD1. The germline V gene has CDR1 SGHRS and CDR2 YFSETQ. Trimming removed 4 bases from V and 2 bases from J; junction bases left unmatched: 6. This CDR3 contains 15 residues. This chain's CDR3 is CASSRRTGGPYEQYF. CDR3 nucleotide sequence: TGCGCCAGCAGCAGAAGGACAGGGGGTCCCTACGAGCAGTACTTC. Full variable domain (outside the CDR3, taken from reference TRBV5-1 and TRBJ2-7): KAGVTQTPRYLIKTRGQQVTLSCSPISGHRSVSWYQQTPGQGLQFLFEYFSETQRNKGNFPGRFSGRQFSNSRSEMNVSTLELGDSALYLCASSRRTGGPYEQYFGPGTRLTVT.

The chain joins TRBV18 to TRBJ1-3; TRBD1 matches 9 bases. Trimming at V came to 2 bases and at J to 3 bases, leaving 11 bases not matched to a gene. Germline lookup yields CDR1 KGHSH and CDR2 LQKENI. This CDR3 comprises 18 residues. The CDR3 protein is CASSPTAYRGQVGNTIYF. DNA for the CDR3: TGTGCCAGCTCACCAACCGCGTACAGGGGGCAAGTTGGAAACACCATATATTTT.

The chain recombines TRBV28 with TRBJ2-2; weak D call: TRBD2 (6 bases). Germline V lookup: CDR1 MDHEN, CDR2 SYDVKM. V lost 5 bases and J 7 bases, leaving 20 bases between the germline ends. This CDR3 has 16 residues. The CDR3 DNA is TGTGCCAGCAGTCAACCGGGGACTCCATGGGGCGGGGAGCTGTTTTTT. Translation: CASSQPGTPWGGELFF.

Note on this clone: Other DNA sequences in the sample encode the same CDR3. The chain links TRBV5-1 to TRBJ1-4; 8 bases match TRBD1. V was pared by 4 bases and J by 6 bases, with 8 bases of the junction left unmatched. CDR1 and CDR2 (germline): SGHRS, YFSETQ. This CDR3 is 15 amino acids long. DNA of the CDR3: TGCGCCAGCAGCCTTCGACAGGGGCGAGATGAAAAACTGTTTTTT. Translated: CASSLRQGRDEKLFF.

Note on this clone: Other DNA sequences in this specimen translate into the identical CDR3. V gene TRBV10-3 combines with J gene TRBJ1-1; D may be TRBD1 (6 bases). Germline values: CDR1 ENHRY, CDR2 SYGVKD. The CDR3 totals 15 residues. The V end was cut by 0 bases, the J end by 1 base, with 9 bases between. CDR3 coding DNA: TGTGCCATCAGTGAGTCCGGAGGGGGGAACACTGAAGCTTTCTTT. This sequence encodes CAISESGGGNTEAFF.

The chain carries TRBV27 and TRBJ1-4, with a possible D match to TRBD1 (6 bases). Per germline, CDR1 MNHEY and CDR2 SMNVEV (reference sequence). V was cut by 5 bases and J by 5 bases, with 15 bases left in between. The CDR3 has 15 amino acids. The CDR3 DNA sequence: TGTGCCAGCAGTCCCTCTGGGGGGCCAAATGAAAAACTGTTTTTT. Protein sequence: CASSPSGGPNEKLFF.

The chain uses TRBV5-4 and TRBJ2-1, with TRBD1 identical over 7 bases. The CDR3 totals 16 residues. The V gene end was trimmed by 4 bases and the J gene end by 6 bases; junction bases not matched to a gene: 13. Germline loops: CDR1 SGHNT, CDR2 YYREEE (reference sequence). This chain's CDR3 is CASSKNPGTVPNEQFF. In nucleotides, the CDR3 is TGTGCCAGCAGCAAAAACCCCGGGACAGTTCCCAATGAGCAGTTCTTC.

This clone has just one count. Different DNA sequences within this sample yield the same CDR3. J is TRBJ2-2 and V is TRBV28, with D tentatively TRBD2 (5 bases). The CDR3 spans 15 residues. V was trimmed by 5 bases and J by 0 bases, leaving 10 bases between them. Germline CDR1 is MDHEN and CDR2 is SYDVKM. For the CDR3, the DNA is TGTGCCAGCAGTCCTCCGGGGACGAACACCGGGGAGCTGTTTTTT. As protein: CASSPPGTNTGELFF.

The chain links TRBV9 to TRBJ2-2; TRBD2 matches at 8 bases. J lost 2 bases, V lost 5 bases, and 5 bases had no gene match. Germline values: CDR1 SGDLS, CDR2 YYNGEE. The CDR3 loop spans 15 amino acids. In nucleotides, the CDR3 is TGTGCCAGCAGTCCCACTAGCGGTAACACCGGGGAGCTGTTTTTT. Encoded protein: CASSPTSGNTGELFF.

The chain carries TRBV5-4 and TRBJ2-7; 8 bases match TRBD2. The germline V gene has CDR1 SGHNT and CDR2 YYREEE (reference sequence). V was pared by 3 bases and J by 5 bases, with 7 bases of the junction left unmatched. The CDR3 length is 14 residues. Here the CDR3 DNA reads TGTGCCAGCAGCTCAAGAGCGGGAGCGAACGAGCAGTACTTC. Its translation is CASSSRAGANEQYF.

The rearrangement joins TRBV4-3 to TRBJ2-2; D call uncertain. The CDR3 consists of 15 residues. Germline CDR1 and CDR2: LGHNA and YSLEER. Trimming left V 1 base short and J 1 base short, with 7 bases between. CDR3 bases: TGCGCCAGCAGCCAAGCCGATCGGAACACCGGGGAGCTGTTTTTT. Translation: CASSQADRNTGELFF.

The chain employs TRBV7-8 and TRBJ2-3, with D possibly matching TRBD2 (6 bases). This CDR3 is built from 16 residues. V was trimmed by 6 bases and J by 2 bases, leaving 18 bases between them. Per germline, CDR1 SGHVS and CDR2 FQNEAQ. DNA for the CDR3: TGTGCCAGCAGTGACGAGGGAGCGGGTTTCACAGATACGCAGTATTTT. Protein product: CASSDEGAGFTDTQYF.

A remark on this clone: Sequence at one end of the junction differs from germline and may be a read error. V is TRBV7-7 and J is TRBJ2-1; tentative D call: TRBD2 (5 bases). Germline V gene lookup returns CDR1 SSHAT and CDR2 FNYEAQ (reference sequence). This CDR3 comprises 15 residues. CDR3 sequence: CASSRGLRIYNEQFF. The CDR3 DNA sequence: TGTGCTAGCAGCCGCGGACTGAGAATCTACAATGAGCAGTTCTTC. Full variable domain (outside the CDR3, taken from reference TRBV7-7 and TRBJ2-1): GAGVSQSPRYKVTKRGQDVTLRCDPISSHATLYWYQQALGQGPEFLTYFNYEAQPDKSGLPSDRFSAERPEGSISTLTIQRTEQRDSAMYRCASSRGLRIYNEQFFGPGTRLTVL.

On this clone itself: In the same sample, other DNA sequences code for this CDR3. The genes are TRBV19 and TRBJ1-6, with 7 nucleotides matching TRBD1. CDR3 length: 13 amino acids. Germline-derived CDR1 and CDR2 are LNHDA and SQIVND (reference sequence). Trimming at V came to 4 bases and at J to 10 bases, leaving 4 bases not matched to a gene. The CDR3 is CASSRQGNSPLHF. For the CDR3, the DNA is TGTGCCAGTAGTAGACAGGGAAACTCACCCCTCCACTTT.

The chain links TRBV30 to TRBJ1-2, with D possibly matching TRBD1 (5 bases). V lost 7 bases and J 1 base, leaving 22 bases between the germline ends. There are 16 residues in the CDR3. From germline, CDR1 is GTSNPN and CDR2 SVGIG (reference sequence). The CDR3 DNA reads TGTGCCTCCTCGACCCTCGGGGGTAGGGTTAACTATGGCTACACCTTC. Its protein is CASSTLGGRVNYGYTF. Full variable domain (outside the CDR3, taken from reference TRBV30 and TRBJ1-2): SQTIHQWPATLVQPVGSPLSLECTVEGTSNPNLYWYRQAAGRGLQLLFYSVGIGQISSEVPQNLSASRPQDRQFILSSKKLLLSDSGFYLCASSTLGGRVNYGYTFGSGTRLTVV.

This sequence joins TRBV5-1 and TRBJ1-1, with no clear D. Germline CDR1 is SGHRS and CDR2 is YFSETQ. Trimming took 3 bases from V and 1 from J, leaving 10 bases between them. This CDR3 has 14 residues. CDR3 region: CASSYDFGNTEAFF. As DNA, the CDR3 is TGCGCCAGCAGCTACGACTTTGGGAACACTGAAGCTTTCTTT.

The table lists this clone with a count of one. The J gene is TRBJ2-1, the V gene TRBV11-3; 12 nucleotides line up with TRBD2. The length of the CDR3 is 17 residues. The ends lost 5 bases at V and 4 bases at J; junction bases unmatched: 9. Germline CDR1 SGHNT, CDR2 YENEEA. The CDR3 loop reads CASSPPLGTSGYNEQFF. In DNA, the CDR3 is TGTGCCAGCAGCCCCCCCTTGGGGACTAGCGGGTACAATGAGCAGTTCTTC.

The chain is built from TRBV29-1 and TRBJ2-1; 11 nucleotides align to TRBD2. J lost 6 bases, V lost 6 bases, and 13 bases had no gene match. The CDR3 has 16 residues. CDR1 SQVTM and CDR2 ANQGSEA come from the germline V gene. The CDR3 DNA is TGCAGCGTGGGCCGGAGACTAGCGGGGAATTTCAATGAGCAGTTCTTC. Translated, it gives CSVGRRLAGNFNEQFF.

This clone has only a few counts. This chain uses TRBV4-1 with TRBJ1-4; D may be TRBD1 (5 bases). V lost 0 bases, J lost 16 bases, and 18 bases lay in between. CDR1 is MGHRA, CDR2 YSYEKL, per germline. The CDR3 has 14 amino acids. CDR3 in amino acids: CASSQEGSRRQSFF. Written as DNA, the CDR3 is TGCGCCAGCAGCCAAGAGGGCAGTCGGAGACAGTCGTTTTTT.

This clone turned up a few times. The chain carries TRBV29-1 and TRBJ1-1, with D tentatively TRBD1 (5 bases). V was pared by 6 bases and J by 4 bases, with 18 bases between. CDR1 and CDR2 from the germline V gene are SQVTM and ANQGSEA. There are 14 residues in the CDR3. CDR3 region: CSVLLSGRVTEAFF. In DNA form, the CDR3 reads TGCAGCGTCCTCCTATCCGGCAGGGTCACTGAAGCTTTCTTT.

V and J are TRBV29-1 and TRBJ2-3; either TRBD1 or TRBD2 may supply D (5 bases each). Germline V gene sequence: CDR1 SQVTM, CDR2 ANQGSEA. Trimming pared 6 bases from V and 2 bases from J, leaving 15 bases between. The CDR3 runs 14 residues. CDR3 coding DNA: TGCAGCGTCCCGGGACGGTGGTACACAGATACGCAGTATTTT. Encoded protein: CSVPGRWYTDTQYF.

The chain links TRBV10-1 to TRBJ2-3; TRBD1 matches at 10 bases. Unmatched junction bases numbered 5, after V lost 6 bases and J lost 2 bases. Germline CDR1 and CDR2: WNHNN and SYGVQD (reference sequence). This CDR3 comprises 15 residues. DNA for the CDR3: TGCGCCAGCAGACCGGGACAGGGGAACACAGATACGCAGTATTTT. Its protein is CASRPGQGNTDTQYF.

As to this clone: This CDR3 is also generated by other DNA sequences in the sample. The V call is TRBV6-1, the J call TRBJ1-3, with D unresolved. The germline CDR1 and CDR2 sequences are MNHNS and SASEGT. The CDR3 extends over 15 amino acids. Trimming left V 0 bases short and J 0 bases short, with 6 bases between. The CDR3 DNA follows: TGTGCCAGCAGTGAAGCCGGAGGCTCTGGAAACACCATATATTTT. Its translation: CASSEAGGSGNTIYF.

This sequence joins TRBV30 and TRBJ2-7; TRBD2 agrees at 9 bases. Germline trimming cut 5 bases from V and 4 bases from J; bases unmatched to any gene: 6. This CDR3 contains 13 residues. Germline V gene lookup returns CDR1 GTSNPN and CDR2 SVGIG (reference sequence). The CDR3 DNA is TGTGCCTGGGGAAGGACTAGCGTTTACGAGCAGTACTTC. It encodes CAWGRTSVYEQYF.